The 5 T cell receptor beta chains reported below all come from one sample, sequenced in a study of T cell responses to AZD1222 COVID-19 vaccine. TCRdb's table, derived via immunoSEQ multiplex PCR, lists solely in-frame clones and lacks some. This table holds around 130,000 clones, 80% to 90% found once. Specimen: peripheral blood, collected 28 days after the second AZD1222 dose. These receptors all stem from an adult who received the AZD1222 COVID-19 vaccine.

The chain recombines TRBV29-1 with TRBJ1-2, with 9 bases that match TRBD1. Germline V CDR1 and CDR2: SQVTM, ANQGSEA. V lost 5 bases and J lost 6; bases outside the gene matches: 10. The CDR3 runs to 14 residues. As DNA, the CDR3 is TGCAGCGTTCCCTCGAGGGACAGGGTCGATGGCTACACCTTC. It encodes CSVPSRDRVDGYTF.

The chain has TRBV10-3 and TRBJ2-5, with 10 bases identical to TRBD2. CDR1 and CDR2 from the germline V gene are ENHRY and SYGVKD. V was clipped by 10 bases and J by 2 bases; unmatched bases: 7. CDR3 length: 14 amino acids. This CDR3 is CATNSGGTQETQYF. DNA of the CDR3: TGTGCCACCAATAGCGGGGGGACTCAAGAGACCCAGTACTTC.

Comment on this clone: The identical CDR3 is also encoded by other nucleotide sequences in the sample. This rearrangement joins TRBV6-2 or TRBV6-3 to TRBJ1-1; unclear D gene. The ends were cut back, 2 bases at V and 0 bases at J, with 7 bases in the middle. The CDR3 has 14 residues. Germline CDR1 and CDR2: MNHEY and SVGEGT. DNA for the CDR3: TGTGCCAGCAGTTACGGGAGATTGAACACTGAAGCTTTCTTT. As protein: CASSYGRLNTEAFF.

The table lists this clone with a count of one. The chain carries TRBV18 and TRBJ1-1; D not certain. Trimming removed 5 bases at V and 3 bases at J, with 7 bases between. The germline V gene has CDR1 KGHSH and CDR2 LQKENI. There are 12 residues in the CDR3. DNA for the CDR3: TGTGCCAGCTCAACAGAATACACTGAAGCTTTCTTT. Its translation: CASSTEYTEAFF.

CDR3 sequence (DNA): TGTGCCAGCAGTTTTTACTCCCTGGGCAATGAGCAGTTCTTC. As protein: CASSFYSLGNEQFF. J is TRBJ2-1 and V is TRBV27, with D uncertain. Germline-derived CDR1 and CDR2 are MNHEY and SMNVEV (reference sequence). The ends were cut back, 3 bases at V and 6 bases at J, with 12 bases in the middle. The CDR3 spans 14 residues.